This T cell receptor (beta chain) came from a study of cytomegalovirus exposure and HLA in healthy donors. Study overall: Earlier results showed 90 million to 120 million unique TCR beta sequences derived from approximately 170 million T cells. Study observations and caveats: The only immune exposure information that was available was CMV serostatus. Data from an earlier analysis indicated that most TCR beta V segments were productive either about 90% or about 30% of the time.

As to this clone: The antigen remains undetermined.

Primers: 60 Vbeta forward and 13 Jbeta reverse. Sequenced by immunoSEQ multiplex PCR; TCRdb stores in-frame clones only, minus some. The sample lists about 130,000 clones; 70% to 80% were seen once. Trimming shortened V by 2 bases and J by 4 bases, and 24 bases separated the two germline ends. CDR1 LNHNV and CDR2 YYDKDF come from the germline V gene (reference sequence). CDR3 length equals 19 residues. The chain carries TRBV15 and TRBJ1-3; D ambiguous. The source is a female donor in good health and CMV-seronegative. Input material: PBMCs. Here the CDR3 reads CATSRNSGGPGSSGNTIYF. CDR3 DNA sequence: TGTGCCACCAGCAGAAACTCGGGCGGGCCGGGCTCTTCGGGAAACACCATATATTTT.